Presented here are 22 T cell receptor beta chains from one specimen sequenced in a study of blood T cell repertoires in COVID-19. Assay used: immunoSEQ multiplex PCR; TCRdb lists only in-frame clones, some missing. Here the sample spans 250,000 to 350,000 clones, 75% to 90% being singletons. Sequences were obtained from peripheral blood. Receptor source: a woman aged 25 to 39 with active or convalescent COVID-19.

The CDR3 coding sequence is TGTGCCAGCACCATCGGTGGAGCGACCACAGATACGCAGTATTTT. Protein: CASTIGGATTDTQYF. This sequence joins TRBV3-1 (or the pseudogene TRBV3-2) and TRBJ2-3; no clear D gene. The germline V gene has CDR1 LGHDT and CDR2 YNNKEL (reference sequence). V was clipped by 7 bases and J by 2 bases, with 16 bases between them. CDR3 size: 15 residues.

In this sample, this clone turned up a few times. V is TRBV14 and J is TRBJ1-4, with a weak D call TRBD1 (5 bases). Germline V gives CDR1 SGHDN, CDR2 FVKESK. V gave up 4 bases and J gave up 5 bases, with 8 bases separating them. This CDR3 is built from 13 residues. The CDR3 region has the DNA TGTGCCAGCAGCCGACAGACCAATGAAAAACTGTTTTTT. Translation gives CASSRQTNEKLFF.

CDR3 DNA: TGTGCCAGCAGCTTAGATGGTGTCGACGGGGGCACTGAAGCTTTCTTT. As protein: CASSLDGVDGGTEAFF. The chain couples TRBV7-6 to TRBJ1-1; TRBD1 might be the D (5 bases). Per the germline V gene, CDR1 is SGHVS and CDR2 is FNYEAQ. This CDR3 spans 16 amino acids. V lost 1 base and J lost 4, with 16 bases in between. The entire variable domain, with the rest obtained from reference TRBV7-6 and TRBJ1-1, is as follows: GAGVSQSPRYKVTKRGQDVALRCDPISGHVSLYWYRQALGQGPEFLTYFNYEAQQDKSGLPNDRFSAERPEGSISTLTIQRTEQRDSAMYRCASSLDGVDGGTEAFFGQGTRLTVV.

The V gene is TRBV5-1, the J gene TRBJ2-5; TRBD1 aligns across 7 bases. Germline V gene sequence: CDR1 SGHRS, CDR2 YFSETQ. This CDR3 spans 13 amino acids. The ends lost 3 bases at V and 4 bases at J; junction bases unmatched: 3. CDR3 protein: CASSWDSSETQYF. In DNA, the CDR3 is TGCGCCAGCAGCTGGGACAGCTCAGAGACCCAGTACTTC.

The V gene is TRBV9, the J gene TRBJ2-2, with 9 bases that match TRBD2. The CDR3 has 17 amino acids. CDR1 SGDLS and CDR2 YYNGEE come from the germline V gene. The junction had 11 bases not matched to a gene; V was cut back by 4 bases and J by 4 bases. The chain's CDR3 is CASSPLGAGGLTGELFF. CDR3 nucleotides: TGTGCCAGCAGCCCCCTCGGGGCGGGGGGGCTCACCGGGGAGCTGTTTTTT.

V usage is TRBV11-3 and J usage is TRBJ2-2; TRBD2 matches at 7 bases. Germline V gene sequence: CDR1 SGHNT, CDR2 YENEEA. CDR3 length: 14 amino acids. Trimming removed 3 bases from V and 4 bases from J; junction bases left unmatched: 2. The CDR3 sequence is CASSLGGSTGELFF. CDR3 in DNA: TGTGCCAGCAGCTTGGGGGGGAGCACCGGGGAGCTGTTTTTT.

V usage is TRBV9 and J usage is TRBJ2-1, with D possibly TRBD2 on 5 matching bases. This CDR3 has 13 amino acids. Germline assignment: CDR1 SGDLS and CDR2 YYNGEE. V lost 4 bases, J lost 2 bases, and 7 bases lay in between. This CDR3 is CASSTGTYNEQFF. The DNA of the CDR3 is TGTGCCAGCAGCACCGGGACCTACAATGAGCAGTTCTTC.

The rearrangement joins TRBV11-2 to TRBJ1-1, with D tentatively TRBD1 (5 bases). V shed 2 bases and J shed 6 bases, with 10 bases lying between them. The CDR3 has 13 residues. Germline V gene data show CDR1 as SGHAT and CDR2 as FQNNGV. This chain's CDR3 is CASSLSRGAEAFF. The CDR3 DNA reads TGTGCCAGCAGCTTATCCCGGGGGGCTGAAGCTTTCTTT. Based on the CDR3 plus reference TRBV11-2 and TRBJ1-1, the full variable domain is EAGVAQSPRYKIIEKRQSVAFWCNPISGHATLYWYQQILGQGPKLLIQFQNNGVVDDSQLPKDRFSAERLKGVDSTLKIQPAKLEDSAVYLCASSLSRGAEAFFGQGTRLTVV.

The chain carries TRBV5-6 and TRBJ1-2; D not certain. V was shortened by 4 bases and J by 5 bases, with 18 bases between the two germline ends. Germline CDR1 reads SGHDT; CDR2 reads YYEEEE. The CDR3 loop spans 15 amino acids. The CDR3 protein is CASSEVRGRVYGYTF. The CDR3 region has the DNA TGTGCCAGCAGCGAAGTTCGAGGGCGGGTGTATGGCTACACCTTC.

The chain recombines TRBV7-2 with TRBJ2-5; 12 bases map to TRBD2. J lost 6 bases, V lost 1 base, and 9 bases had no gene match. Germline V CDR1 and CDR2: SGHTA, FQGNSA. The CDR3 is made up of 17 amino acids. The DNA for the CDR3 is TGTGCCAGCAGCTTAGAGTTTAGTCTAGCGGGGGGGAAGACCCAGTACTTC. Translating it yields CASSLEFSLAGGKTQYF.

The gene calls are TRBV6-2 or TRBV6-3 and TRBJ2-1; D gene unclear. The CDR3 runs to 18 residues. Per germline, CDR1 MNHEY and CDR2 SVGEGT. The germline V and J ends were trimmed by 0 bases and 6 bases, with 21 bases remaining between them. The CDR3 DNA follows: TGTGCCAGCAGTTACTCAAGGTTCGGCGCGCAGGCACTCAATGAGCAGTTCTTC. This gives the protein CASSYSRFGAQALNEQFF.

The rearrangement links TRBV25-1 to TRBJ2-2; 7 bases align to TRBD1. This CDR3 spans 15 amino acids. V shed 4 bases, J shed 3 bases, and the junction held 5 bases outside the gene matches. The V gene's germline CDR1 is MGHDK and CDR2 SYGVNS. Written as DNA, the CDR3 is TGTGCCAGCAGTGTTCATACAGGGGACACCGGGGAGCTGTTTTTT. It codes for CASSVHTGDTGELFF.

This chain connects TRBV10-3 to TRBJ1-2; tentatively, D is TRBD1 (6 bases). The CDR3 has 12 residues. V was clipped by 7 bases and J by 6 bases, with 12 bases between them. Germline CDR1 ENHRY, CDR2 SYGVKD. As DNA, the CDR3 is TGTGCCATCACCGGGGGGGGCAATGGCTACACCTTC. Translation: CAITGGGNGYTF.

The V and J genes are TRBV6-6 and TRBJ1-3, with D possibly being TRBD1 (5 bases). V lost 7 bases to trimming and J lost 1 base, with 5 bases between them. The CDR3 has 12 amino acids. Germline V gene lookup returns CDR1 MNHNY and CDR2 SVGAGI (reference sequence). This CDR3 reads CASKGSGNTIYF. The CDR3 nucleotides read TGTGCCAGCAAGGGGTCTGGAAACACCATATATTTT.

The V gene is TRBV9, the J gene TRBJ2-5; 9 bases line up with TRBD2. The V and J ends lost 0 bases and 2 bases, in that order; junction bases with no gene match: 5. This CDR3 has 16 residues. The germline gives CDR1 SGDLS, CDR2 YYNGEE. DNA for the CDR3: TGTGCCAGCAGCGTAGGGCGAGCGGGGGGACAAGAGACCCAGTACTTC. It translates to CASSVGRAGGQETQYF.

V gene TRBV5-6 combines with J gene TRBJ1-1, with 8 nucleotides matching TRBD1. V was clipped by 2 bases and J by 8 bases; unmatched bases: 8. The germline V gene encodes CDR1 SGHDT and CDR2 YYEEEE. There are 14 residues in the CDR3. This chain's CDR3 is CASSFGQGVYEAFF. The CDR3 DNA reads TGTGCCAGCAGCTTCGGACAGGGAGTGTACGAAGCTTTCTTT.

The rearrangement joins TRBV5-1 to TRBJ1-2; D possibly corresponds to TRBD1 (6 bases). Germline V gene sequence: CDR1 SGHRS, CDR2 YFSETQ. This CDR3 has 14 residues. Trimming removed 0 bases from V and 3 bases from J, with 9 bases in between. The CDR3 spells CASSLAGEHYGYTF. The CDR3 bases are TGCGCCAGCAGCTTGGCAGGGGAGCACTATGGCTACACCTTC.

V is TRBV30 and J is TRBJ2-5; a weak D match, TRBD2 (5 bases). CDR1 and CDR2 from the germline V gene are GTSNPN and SVGIG (reference sequence). The CDR3 has 15 amino acids. V gave up 8 bases and J gave up 4 bases, with 23 bases separating them. The CDR3 reads CAGFGLEPRGETQYF. CDR3 nucleotide sequence: TGTGCCGGGTTTGGTTTGGAACCTCGGGGAGAGACCCAGTACTTC.

The rearrangement joins TRBV28 to TRBJ2-1; tentatively, D is TRBD1 (5 bases). Trimming cost V 1 base and J 5 bases, with 9 bases left between them. CDR1 is MDHEN, CDR2 SYDVKM, per germline. The CDR3 has 14 residues. CDR3 nucleotide sequence: TGTGCCAGCAGTTTATTCGACAGAGACAATGAGCAGTTCTTC. Protein sequence: CASSLFDRDNEQFF.

The genes are TRBV6-5 and TRBJ1-1; no definite D call. CDR1 is MNHEY and CDR2 is SVGAGI in the germline V gene. V lost 7 bases and J 0 bases, leaving 9 bases between the germline ends. CDR3 length: 13 residues. Written as DNA, the CDR3 is TGTGCCAGCATGTCATCAGTGAACACTGAAGCTTTCTTT. This sequence encodes CASMSSVNTEAFF.

This clone was seen once. The gene calls are TRBV7-2 and TRBJ2-2, with 7 bases identical to TRBD1. This CDR3 is built from 16 residues. The germline CDR1 and CDR2 sequences are SGHTA and FQGNSA. V was pared by 5 bases and J by 1 base, with 7 bases of the junction left unmatched. The CDR3: CASSPNRGLNTGELFF. CDR3 in DNA: TGTGCCAGCAGCCCTAACAGGGGATTGAACACCGGGGAGCTGTTTTTT.

The V gene is TRBV7-3, the J gene TRBJ2-2; D not resolved. The CDR3 length is 18 residues. Germline lookup yields CDR1 SGHTA and CDR2 FQGTGA. The V and J ends lost 1 base and 0 bases respectively, with 15 bases between them. Here the CDR3 DNA reads TGTGCCAGCAGCTTAATACCAAAGGAGATTACGAACACCGGGGAGCTGTTTTTT. Translating it yields CASSLIPKEITNTGELFF.